The 23 T cell receptor beta chains reported below all come from one sample, sequenced in a study of blood T cell repertoires in COVID-19. The table came from immunoSEQ multiplex PCR; TCRdb's copy has only in-frame clones and leaves some out. The table shows about 150,000 clones, with around 87% occurring only once. The source material was peripheral blood. The receptor source for this set is a man older than 75 with acute or convalescent COVID-19.

The CDR3 DNA reads as TGTGCCAGCAGCCCGGAGGGACGGTACTCCTACGAGCAGTACTTC. Amino acids: CASSPEGRYSYEQYF. The rearrangement links TRBV5-4 to TRBJ2-7, with D perhaps TRBD2 (6 bases). The CDR3 loop spans 15 amino acids. V was trimmed by 4 bases and J by 0 bases, leaving 14 bases between them. Germline CDR1 reads SGHNT; CDR2 reads YYREEE (reference sequence).

The CDR3 protein is CASPEATGGKYTDTQYF. The DNA for the CDR3 is TGTGCCAGCCCCGAGGCGACAGGGGGGAAGTACACAGATACGCAGTATTTT. This chain joins TRBV5-8 and TRBJ2-3; 9 bases map to TRBD1. V lost 7 bases, J lost 2 bases, and 14 bases stayed unmatched. There are 17 residues in the CDR3. In germline, CDR1 is SGHTS, CDR2 YDEGEE.

This rearrangement joins TRBV19 to TRBJ1-5; D remains unclear. Germline CDR1 reads LNHDA; CDR2 reads SQIVND (reference sequence). The CDR3 runs to 12 residues. Trimming shortened V by 4 bases and J by 6 bases, and 7 bases separated the two germline ends. The CDR3 protein is CASSKLSQPQHF. In DNA form, the CDR3 reads TGTGCCAGTAGTAAACTGTCTCAGCCCCAGCATTTT.

The J gene is TRBJ1-2, the V gene TRBV15, with D possibly TRBD1 on 6 matching bases. Germline assignment: CDR1 LNHNV and CDR2 YYDKDF (reference sequence). The CDR3 has 17 residues. Between the trimmed V and J ends, which lost 0 bases and 7 bases, there was a span of 21 bases. The CDR3 DNA follows: TGTGCCACCAGCAGAGATAGGGGAACAGGGAGTCTCTCTGGCTACACCTTC. It specifies CATSRDRGTGSLSGYTF.

This clone was seen once. The chain has TRBV6-5 and TRBJ2-7, with TRBD2 as a possible D gene (6 bases). In germline, CDR1 is MNHEY, CDR2 SVGAGI. V was pared by 0 bases and J by 6 bases, with 15 bases between. The CDR3 length is 15 residues. In nucleotides, the CDR3 is TGTGCCAGCAGTTACTCGGTCCTGCGGGACGGCGAGCAGTACTTC. Translated, it gives CASSYSVLRDGEQYF.

This chain links TRBV19 with TRBJ2-5; the match to TRBD1 covers 10 bases. Germline lookup yields CDR1 LNHDA and CDR2 SQIVND (reference sequence). V lost 6 bases and J lost 6; bases outside the gene matches: 4. The CDR3 contains 13 residues. CDR3 amino acids: CASRLGQGQTQYF. CDR3 DNA sequence: TGTGCCAGTAGATTGGGACAGGGGCAGACCCAGTACTTC.

This rearrangement joins TRBV2 to TRBJ1-2, with a tentative D call TRBD1 (5 bases). This CDR3 has 13 amino acids. Trimming removed 4 bases at V and 9 bases at J, with 15 bases between. Germline lookup yields CDR1 SNHLY and CDR2 FYNNEI. CDR3 nucleotide sequence: TGTGCCAGCAGTGGACAGACGGGTCTTCGCTACACCTTC. Translated: CASSGQTGLRYTF.

The chain carries TRBV2 and TRBJ2-3, with TRBD1 matching over 8 bases. Germline trimming cut 5 bases from V and 3 bases from J; bases unmatched to any gene: 4. The CDR3 sequence is 14 residues long. Germline V gene sequence: CDR1 SNHLY, CDR2 FYNNEI. The CDR3 is CASSRDRGTDTQYF. DNA of the CDR3: TGTGCCAGCAGTCGCGACAGGGGAACAGATACGCAGTATTTT.

This sequence joins TRBV7-3 and TRBJ2-1; D might be TRBD1 (6 bases). The CDR3 is made up of 12 amino acids. Germline loops: CDR1 SGHTA, CDR2 FQGTGA. V lost 2 bases and J 8 bases, leaving 7 bases between the germline ends. The CDR3 nucleotides are TGTGCCAGCAGCTTAGGGGGCTATGAGCAGTTCTTC. As protein: CASSLGGYEQFF.

This chain connects TRBV27 to TRBJ1-2; no clear D gene. This CDR3 has 16 residues. Germline V lookup: CDR1 MNHEY, CDR2 SMNVEV (reference sequence). V was cut by 5 bases and J by 0 bases, with 16 bases left in between. CDR3 residues: CASSPYGFLANYGYTF. The CDR3 DNA sequence: TGTGCCAGCAGTCCCTATGGCTTCCTAGCTAACTATGGCTACACCTTC.

This sequence joins TRBV2 and TRBJ1-6, with D possibly being TRBD1 (5 bases). Germline V gene data show CDR1 as SNHLY and CDR2 as FYNNEI. Trimming cost V 4 bases and J 9 bases, with 19 bases left between them. This CDR3 region has 16 residues. CDR3 loop: CASSVSASGGSSPLHF. DNA for the CDR3: TGTGCCAGCAGTGTAAGCGCATCGGGGGGGAGTTCACCCCTCCACTTT.

The chain recombines TRBV5-4 with TRBJ2-3, with 9 bases identical to TRBD2. The V gene's germline CDR1 is SGHNT and CDR2 YYREEE (reference sequence). The length of the CDR3 is 16 residues. Losses at the gene ends were 0 bases for V and 2 bases for J; bases not matched to a gene: 4. DNA of the CDR3: TGTGCCAGCAGCTTGGATTTAGCGGGGGCCACAGATACGCAGTATTTT. Its translation: CASSLDLAGATDTQYF. The whole variable domain, remainder taken from reference TRBV5-4 and TRBJ2-3, is ETGVTQSPTHLIKTRGQQVTLRCSSQSGHNTVSWYQQALGQGPQFIFQYYREEENGRGNFPPRFSGLQFPNYSSELNVNALELDDSALYLCASSLDLAGATDTQYFGPGTRLTVL.

J is TRBJ2-2 and V is TRBV7-9; a possible D gene is TRBD1 (5 bases). Germline loops: CDR1 SEHNR, CDR2 FQNEAQ (reference sequence). The V end lost 1 base, the J end lost 5 bases, and 14 bases lay between the germline ends. The CDR3 contains 16 residues. The CDR3: CASSLDAGMVTGELFF. As DNA, the CDR3 is TGTGCCAGCAGCTTAGATGCAGGGATGGTAACCGGGGAGCTGTTTTTT.

The V and J genes are TRBV5-1 and TRBJ2-2, with 11 bases identical to TRBD2. In germline, CDR1 is SGHRS, CDR2 YFSETQ. Germline trimming cut 7 bases from V and 6 bases from J; bases unmatched to any gene: 8. CDR3 size: 15 residues. CDR3 region: CASGGTSGGAGELFF. The CDR3 DNA follows: TGCGCCAGCGGAGGGACTAGCGGAGGGGCCGGGGAGCTGTTTTTT. The variable domain in full, with the rest retrieved from reference TRBV5-1 and TRBJ2-2, is KAGVTQTPRYLIKTRGQQVTLSCSPISGHRSVSWYQQTPGQGLQFLFEYFSETQRNKGNFPGRFSGRQFSNSRSEMNVSTLELGDSALYLCASGGTSGGAGELFFGEGSRLTVL.

This rearrangement joins TRBV5-1 to TRBJ2-1; D might be TRBD1 (6 bases). CDR1 and CDR2 (germline): SGHRS, YFSETQ. CDR3 length equals 13 residues. V lost 0 bases and J 8 bases, leaving 9 bases between the germline ends. CDR3 nucleotides: TGCGCCAGCAGCTTGGGGGACACCTATGAGCAGTTCTTC. This translates into CASSLGDTYEQFF.

The rearrangement joins TRBV7-9 to TRBJ1-1; perhaps TRBD1 as D (6 bases). The germline V gene has CDR1 SEHNR and CDR2 FQNEAQ (reference sequence). CDR3 length: 16 amino acids. The germline V and J ends were trimmed by 2 bases and 0 bases, with 13 bases remaining between them. CDR3 residues: CASSLPKDSLNTEAFF. The CDR3 region has the DNA TGTGCCAGCAGCTTACCGAAGGACAGTTTGAACACTGAAGCTTTCTTT.

CDR3 in amino acids: CASSSILRDEQFF. The CDR3 DNA sequence: TGTGCCAGCAGTTCCATCCTCAGGGATGAGCAGTTCTTC. The chain joins TRBV27 to TRBJ2-1; a weak D match, TRBD1 (5 bases). Trimming removed 4 bases from V and 8 bases from J, with 12 bases in between. This CDR3 is built from 13 residues. Germline V gene sequence: CDR1 MNHEY, CDR2 SMNVEV (reference sequence).

The chain has TRBV19 and TRBJ2-7; D might be TRBD2 (5 bases). V lost 2 bases to trimming and J lost 7 bases, with 9 bases between them. Germline V gene sequence: CDR1 LNHDA, CDR2 SQIVND (reference sequence). The CDR3 covers 12 residues. The CDR3 here is CASSIQGGEQYF. The CDR3 DNA is TGTGCCAGTAGTATACAAGGAGGTGAGCAGTACTTC.

The chain carries TRBV2 and TRBJ1-6; D remains unclear. The V gene's germline CDR1 is SNHLY and CDR2 FYNNEI. The CDR3 length is 11 residues. Trimming pared 2 bases from V and 15 bases from J, leaving 8 bases between. The CDR3 is CASSEWSFLHF. For the CDR3, the DNA is TGTGCCAGCAGTGAATGGAGTTTCCTCCACTTT.

A word on this clone: One end of the junction is discordant with germline, which a read error may explain. V gene TRBV7-7 combines with J gene TRBJ1-5; D may be TRBD1 (5 bases). This CDR3 contains 16 residues. Looked up from germline, CDR1 is SSHAT and CDR2 is FNYEAQ (reference sequence). The CDR3 sequence is CASSLAGGTDRQPQHF. For the CDR3, the DNA is TGTGCTAGCAGCTTAGCGGGGGGGACCGATCGCCAGCCCCAGCATTTT.

V is TRBV25-1 and J is TRBJ1-4, with 12 bases matching TRBD1. The CDR3 length is 13 residues. Germline trimming cut 9 bases from V and 8 bases from J; bases unmatched to any gene: 4. Germline lookup yields CDR1 MGHDK and CDR2 SYGVNS. The CDR3 reads CASGTGGYEKLFF. The CDR3 nucleotides are TGTGCCAGTGGGACAGGGGGCTACGAAAAACTGTTTTTT. Full variable domain (missing parts from reference TRBV25-1 and TRBJ1-4): EADIYQTPRYLVIGTGKKITLECSQTMGHDKMYWYQQDPGMELHLIHYSYGVNSTEKGDLSSESTVSRIRTEHFPLTLESARPSHTSQYLCASGTGGYEKLFFGSGTQLSVL.

This chain joins TRBV5-6 and TRBJ2-3; TRBD2 is a possible D gene (6 bases). The CDR3 totals 15 residues. Germline CDR1 reads SGHDT; CDR2 reads YYEEEE. V was trimmed by 5 bases and J by 1 base, leaving 14 bases between them. This CDR3 reads CASSPRAGRTDTQYF. The DNA of the CDR3 is TGTGCCAGCAGTCCAAGAGCGGGTCGCACAGATACGCAGTATTTT.

This chain uses TRBV5-5 with TRBJ2-7; tentatively, D is TRBD1 (6 bases). V was trimmed by 2 bases and J by 6 bases, leaving 15 bases between them. Germline V gives CDR1 SGHKS, CDR2 YYEKEE (reference sequence). The CDR3 contains 14 residues. CDR3 loop: CASSLIIGGREQYF. CDR3 sequence (DNA): TGTGCCAGCAGCTTAATAATAGGGGGTCGCGAGCAGTACTTC.